These 14 T cell receptor beta chains came from one sample sequenced in a study of blood T cell repertoires in COVID-19. Libraries were prepared by immunoSEQ multiplex PCR; TCRdb keeps only in-frame clonotypes and omits some of them. The sample includes roughly 300,000 clones, around 90% seen only once; the top ten take about 9.8%. The sequenced material came from peripheral blood. The receptors come from a man between 18 and 29 years old with active or convalescent COVID-19.

This chain connects TRBV7-9 to TRBJ2-4; a possible D gene is TRBD2 (6 bases). V was clipped by 4 bases and J by 0 bases, with 16 bases between them. Per germline, CDR1 SEHNR and CDR2 FQNEAQ (reference sequence). The CDR3 extends over 17 amino acids. The CDR3: CASSSRAGELAKNIQYF. In DNA, the CDR3 is TGTGCCAGCAGCTCACGAGCGGGCGAACTAGCCAAAAACATTCAGTACTTC.

A single count supports this clone. The chain recombines TRBV7-2 with TRBJ2-2, with 10 bases matching TRBD2. CDR3 size: 15 residues. After removal of 5 bases from V and 4 bases from J, the junction contained 4 bases not matched to a gene. In germline, CDR1 is SGHTA, CDR2 FQGNSA. CDR3: CASSPAGGATGELFF. The CDR3 DNA follows: TGTGCCAGCAGCCCAGCGGGGGGGGCCACCGGGGAGCTGTTTTTT.

The chain combines TRBV11-2 with TRBJ2-5; possible D gene TRBD1, 6 bases. The germline V gene encodes CDR1 SGHAT and CDR2 FQNNGV. The CDR3 is made up of 16 amino acids. The V end lost 1 base, the J end lost 2 bases, and 14 bases lay between the germline ends. The CDR3 nucleotides read TGTGCCAGCAGCTTAGTGTGGGTCAGGGGTCAAGAGACCCAGTACTTC. It encodes CASSLVWVRGQETQYF.

This chain joins TRBV5-5 and TRBJ2-3, with 9 bases lining up with TRBD1. V was clipped by 4 bases and J by 2 bases; unmatched bases: 8. CDR3 size: 16 residues. Germline V gene lookup returns CDR1 SGHKS and CDR2 YYEKEE (reference sequence). The CDR3 reads CASSPPRTGVTDTQYF. The DNA for the CDR3 is TGTGCCAGCAGCCCCCCCAGGACAGGGGTCACAGATACGCAGTATTTT.

The rearrangement links TRBV5-6 to TRBJ2-7; tentatively, D is TRBD1 (5 bases). V lost 4 bases and J lost 1, with 9 bases in between. The CDR3 loop spans 13 amino acids. The germline gives CDR1 SGHDT, CDR2 YYEEEE. CDR3 coding DNA: TGTGCCAGCAGCAATCAGGGTTCCTACGAGCAGTACTTC. It codes for CASSNQGSYEQYF.

The V and J genes are TRBV5-6 and TRBJ1-5; 9 bases fit TRBD1. CDR3 length equals 14 residues. After removal of 3 bases from V and 6 bases from J, the junction contained 4 bases not matched to a gene. Germline V gives CDR1 SGHDT, CDR2 YYEEEE. CDR3 DNA: TGTGCCAGCAGCTCGGACAGGGGACTTCAGCCCCAGCATTTT. It is translated as CASSSDRGLQPQHF.

The chain employs TRBV18 and TRBJ2-7; 8 nucleotides line up with TRBD1. CDR3 length: 12 residues. Per germline, CDR1 KGHSH and CDR2 LQKENI. V lost 3 bases and J lost 8; bases outside the gene matches: 3. The CDR3 spells CASSPDRVKQYF. The CDR3 DNA is TGTGCCAGCTCACCGGACAGGGTGAAGCAGTACTTC.

V and J are TRBV5-4 and TRBJ1-2; D is unresolved. The CDR3 covers 12 residues. Germline V gives CDR1 SGHNT, CDR2 YYREEE (reference sequence). V was clipped by 2 bases and J by 7 bases, with 9 bases between them. The CDR3 DNA reads TGTGCCAGCAGCTTATCACCCGGTGGCTACACCTTC. Its protein is CASSLSPGGYTF.

This clone was detected only once. This rearrangement joins TRBV5-6 to TRBJ1-4, with no clear D. Germline CDR1 reads SGHDT; CDR2 reads YYEEEE. The CDR3 runs 15 residues. V was trimmed by 0 bases and J by 0 bases, leaving 6 bases between them. The CDR3, as DNA: TGTGCCAGCAGCTTGGACGCAGCAACTAATGAAAAACTGTTTTTT. It translates to CASSLDAATNEKLFF.

The chain recombines TRBV6-5 with TRBJ2-2; a weak D match, TRBD2 (8 bases). This CDR3 is built from 15 residues. Germline V gene data show CDR1 as MNHEY and CDR2 as SVGAGI. Trimming removed 8 bases from V and 7 bases from J, with 20 bases in between. In nucleotides, the CDR3 is TGTGCCAGCGAGGGGGCTGCGGGGGGCGGCGGGGAGCTGTTTTTT. This codes for CASEGAAGGGGELFF.

The rearrangement joins TRBV7-7 to TRBJ1-1; TRBD1 agrees at 7 bases. Per germline, CDR1 SSHAT and CDR2 FNYEAQ (reference sequence). The CDR3 contains 13 residues. V trimming: 5 bases; J trimming: 4 bases; junction bases outside the gene matches: 4. In DNA, the CDR3 is TGTGCCAGCAGCCTTAGACAGGGCACTGAAGCTTTCTTT. Its protein is CASSLRQGTEAFF.

This sequence joins TRBV5-4 and TRBJ2-5, with 14 bases aligning to TRBD2. Germline CDR1 is SGHNT and CDR2 is YYREEE (reference sequence). CDR3 length: 17 residues. Germline trimming cut 4 bases from V and 3 bases from J; bases unmatched to any gene: 8. CDR3 amino acids: CASSPPPGLAGEETQYF. CDR3 sequence (DNA): TGTGCCAGCAGCCCCCCTCCGGGACTAGCGGGGGAAGAGACCCAGTACTTC.

The V gene is TRBV19, the J gene TRBJ1-5, with D perhaps TRBD1 (5 bases). There are 16 residues in the CDR3. The germline CDR1 and CDR2 sequences are LNHDA and SQIVND (reference sequence). The V and J ends lost 6 bases and 5 bases respectively, with 20 bases between them. The CDR3 sequence is CASRPELGAPDQPQHF. CDR3 bases: TGTGCCAGTAGACCCGAATTAGGGGCACCCGATCAGCCCCAGCATTTT.

The chain couples TRBV2 to TRBJ1-2; unclear D gene. The CDR3 loop spans 15 amino acids. Trimming removed 8 bases at V and 8 bases at J, with 24 bases between. Per germline, CDR1 SNHLY and CDR2 FYNNEI. CDR3 amino acids: CASVPPREGAGGYTF. The CDR3, as DNA: TGTGCCAGCGTTCCCCCTAGGGAGGGAGCCGGAGGCTACACCTTC.